This TCR beta chain was captured by sequencing in a study of PD-1 blockade in classical Hodgkin lymphoma. Study results and limitations: Diversity in CD4+ TCRs, unlike that measured in CD8+ TCRs, had risen significantly by C4D1.

The ends lost 7 bases at V and 4 bases at J; junction bases unmatched: 5. This CDR3 is built from 15 residues. CDR1 and CDR2 (germline): ENHRY, SYGVKD. Sequencing used immunoSEQ multiplex PCR; TCRdb keeps in-frame clones, though not all of them. The sample has roughly 100,000 clones, over 75% seen once. Time point in this sample: cycle 4 day 1 (C4D1), after 5 to 7 weeks of nivolumab. After autologous stem cell transplantation all patients relapsed, and prior brentuximab vedotin exposure differed between cohorts. Patients had relapsed/refractory classical Hodgkin lymphoma with complete response, partial response or progressive disease as best response. This clone was seen a single time. Its specificity is unknown.

The chain is built from TRBV10-3 and TRBJ2-2; 11 positions agree with TRBD1. This TCR came from a human donor with classical Hodgkin lymphoma. The sample here was peripheral blood mononuclear cells (PBMCs), taken before the fourth cycle of nivolumab. CDR3 sequence reads: CAITGQGAGTGELFF. CDR3 nucleotide sequence: TGTGCCATCACCGGACAGGGGGCGGGCACCGGGGAGCTGTTTTTT.